This is a list of T cell receptor beta chains from one sample in a study of vaccination and CD4 T cells after COVID-19. A single record per CDR3 protein comes from TCRdb applying MiXCR to the PCR reads. The data hold 20,000 to 25,000 distinct CDR3 sequences, with about 45% observed a single time. These receptors lack a known antigen. Source material: CD4+ T cells from blood, cultured in vitro. The receptors shown here come from a human donor who had recovered from COVID-19. Both conserved end residues are part of each CDR3. A D gene is named only where the DNA matches it firmly. Only part of the rows carry a size: once, few, many, or a class if the clone is expanded.

V gene	J gene	D gene	clone size	CDR3 DNA	CDR3 protein
TRBV6-1	TRBJ1-4	-	-	TGTGCCACCAGGGACGGGTGGTATGAAAAACTGTTTTTT	CATRDGWYEKLFF
TRBV15	TRBJ2-4	-	-	TGTGCCACCGGGGGGTATGGCATTCAGTACTTC	CATGGYGIQYF
TRBV20-1	TRBJ1-5	TRBD1	few	TGCAGTGCTAGCACGTCCGGGACAGGGTTTGATCAGCCCCAGCATTTT	CSASTSGTGFDQPQHF
TRBV7-3	TRBJ2-2	TRBD2	-	TGTGCCAGCAGCGCCGGGGGGGAGAACACCGGGGAGCTGTTTTTT	CASSAGGENTGELFF
TRBV6-1	TRBJ1-5	-	-	TGTGCCAGCATCCAGGGCCGTGGCAATCAGCCCCAGCATTTT	CASIQGRGNQPQHF
TRBV6-1	TRBJ2-2	TRBD2	few	TGTGCCAGCAGGGGGACTAGCGGGGGGAGACGCACCGGGGAGCTGTTTTTT	CASRGTSGGRRTGELFF
TRBV3-1	TRBJ2-7	-	-	TGTGCCAGCAGCCTAAACCAGGGAGGCGACGAGCAGTACTTC	CASSLNQGGDEQYF
TRBV3-1	TRBJ2-1	TRBD2	-	TGTGCCAGCAGCCGACCGACTAGCGGGGGGGCGGGAGAGCAGTTCTTC	CASSRPTSGGAGEQFF
TRBV24-1	TRBJ2-3	TRBD1	few	TGTGCCACCAGAGGACAGGGGGTGGTAGATACGCAGTATTTT	CATRGQGVVDTQYF
TRBV20-1	TRBJ2-6	-	-	TGCGGTGCTAGAGTCGGGGGGCCGCGCTCTGGGGCCAACGTCCTGACTTTC	CGARVGGPRSGANVLTF
TRBV18	TRBJ2-1	TRBD1	few	TGTGCCAGCTCACCTGACAGGGGCGGCAATGAGCAGTTCTTC	CASSPDRGGNEQFF
TRBV6-1	TRBJ2-3	TRBD2	few	TGTGCCAGCAGTGATGTAGCGGGAGGCAAAGATACGCAGTATTTT	CASSDVAGGKDTQYF
TRBV28	TRBJ2-5	-	-	TGTGCCAGCAGTTTATTTGCGGGCGGATTAGAGACCCAGTACTTC	CASSLFAGGLETQYF
TRBV5-8	TRBJ2-7	TRBD1	-	TGTGCCAGCAGCTTGACAGGGGGCCCCTCCGTATTCGTCTACGAGCAGTACTTC	CASSLTGGPSVFVYEQYF